This passage covers 10 T cell receptor beta chains from one sample sequenced in a study of blood T cell repertoires in COVID-19. Assay used: immunoSEQ multiplex PCR; TCRdb lists only in-frame clones, some missing. This table has about 280,000 clones, about 90% appearing once. The specimen sequenced was peripheral blood. The origin of the receptors is a woman aged 25 to 39 with COVID-19, enrolled during active disease.

The chain carries TRBV6-4 and TRBJ1-3, with TRBD1 matching over 7 bases. The CDR3 spans 17 residues. Germline V gene lookup returns CDR1 MRHNA and CDR2 SNTAGT. J was trimmed by 1 base and V by 6 bases; bases with no gene match: 12. CDR3 in amino acids: CASSAGQGVGSGNTIYF. The CDR3 nucleotides are TGTGCCAGCAGCGCGGGGCAGGGGGTTGGGTCTGGAAACACCATATATTTT.

This chain uses TRBV4-1 with TRBJ2-2; TRBD2 matches 10 bases. The CDR3 sequence is 16 residues long. CDR1 is MGHRA, CDR2 YSYEKL, per germline. Trimming took 5 bases from V and 3 from J; bases not matched to a gene: 6. DNA of the CDR3: TGCGCCAGCAGCTCGGGGACTAGCGAATACACCGGGGAGCTGTTTTTT. It translates to CASSSGTSEYTGELFF.

This clone occurred once. V usage is TRBV4-1 and J usage is TRBJ2-7, with D possibly matching TRBD1 (5 bases). CDR1 MGHRA and CDR2 YSYEKL come from the germline V gene. V was cut by 4 bases and J by 2 bases, with 12 bases left in between. CDR3 length: 14 residues. CDR3 sequence reads: CASSPQAGPYEQYF. CDR3 DNA: TGCGCCAGCAGCCCCCAGGCAGGGCCCTACGAGCAGTACTTC.

The chain combines TRBV7-9 with TRBJ1-2; 8 bases are a match to TRBD1. The CDR3 is 15 amino acids. Per the germline V gene, CDR1 is SEHNR and CDR2 is FQNEAQ (reference sequence). Trimming took 5 bases from V and 7 from J; bases not matched to a gene: 12. Here the CDR3 DNA reads TGTGCCAGCAGCCCTTACGACAGGGGATTTGGTGGCTACACCTTC. Translation: CASSPYDRGFGGYTF.

The CDR3 reads CASSYWTGWIPEAFF. DNA for the CDR3: TGTGCCAGCAGTTATTGGACAGGGTGGATACCTGAAGCTTTCTTT. The chain is built from TRBV6-2 or TRBV6-3 and TRBJ1-1, with 8 bases fitting TRBD1. The germline gives CDR1 MNHEY, CDR2 SVGEGT. The CDR3 length is 15 residues. After removal of 3 bases from V and 6 bases from J, the junction contained 9 bases not matched to a gene.

The chain couples TRBV27 to TRBJ1-2; 11 positions agree with TRBD1. The CDR3 has 14 amino acids. Losses at the gene ends were 6 bases for V and 5 bases for J; bases not matched to a gene: 5. From germline, CDR1 is MNHEY and CDR2 SMNVEV (reference sequence). The CDR3: CASSHGTGGYGYTF. In DNA, the CDR3 is TGTGCCAGCAGCCATGGGACAGGGGGTTATGGCTACACCTTC.

The chain combines TRBV3-1 (or the pseudogene TRBV3-2) with TRBJ2-4; 14 bases are a match to TRBD2. The germline V gene encodes CDR1 LGHDT and CDR2 YNNKEL (reference sequence). The CDR3 runs 16 residues. The V and J ends lost 7 bases and 9 bases, in that order; junction bases with no gene match: 11. The CDR3 DNA sequence: TGTGCCAGCACCCACGGGACTAGCGGGAGACTGGGCATTCAGTACTTC. Its protein is CASTHGTSGRLGIQYF.

V and J are TRBV27 and TRBJ2-4; the D gene is possibly TRBD1 (6 bases). CDR1 is MNHEY, CDR2 SMNVEV, per germline (reference sequence). V was cut by 3 bases and J by 7 bases, with 10 bases left in between. The CDR3 has 13 amino acids. CDR3 in DNA: TGTGCCAGCAGTTTTCCAGGGGCGAACATTCAGTACTTC. It translates to CASSFPGANIQYF.

The chain uses TRBV10-1 and TRBJ2-5; TRBD2 matches 7 bases. There are 13 residues in the CDR3. V dropped 2 bases and J dropped 4; count of bases not matched to a gene: 1. CDR1 and CDR2 (germline): WNHNN, SYGVQD (reference sequence). The CDR3 region is CASSEASGETQYF. CDR3 bases: TGCGCCAGCAGTGAGGCTAGCGGAGAGACCCAGTACTTC.

The CDR3 region has the DNA TGTGCCAGTAGTATTACGGAGGGTCTTTATCAGCCCCAGCATTTT. Translating gives CASSITEGLYQPQHF. The chain employs TRBV19 and TRBJ1-5, with D unclear. The germline V gene has CDR1 LNHDA and CDR2 SQIVND (reference sequence). The CDR3 runs to 15 residues. Trimming cost V 3 bases and J 5 bases, with 14 bases left between them.